A selection of T cell receptor beta chains follows, all from one sample in a study of shared T cell receptors in the human thymus. The table came from immunoSEQ multiplex PCR; TCRdb's copy has only in-frame clones and leaves some out. The sample contains hundreds of thousands of clones, over 75% of which appear only once. The sample also formed part of further work on human thymus T cells.

Sequences were obtained from thymocytes. Source of these receptors: a boy under two years old with a congenital heart defect. The CDR3 runs from the conserved cysteine through the conserved F or W. The order of the fields is V gene, J gene, D gene, clone size, CDR3 DNA, CDR3 protein. The D gene is left open where the match is weak. Not every row has a clone size; where given, it reads once, few, many or a size class.

TRBV9	TRBJ2-7	NA	NA	TGTGCCAGCAGCCCGAGGATACAGGGCCACTACGAGCAGTACTTC	CASSPRIQGHYEQYF
TRBV2	TRBJ2-6	TRBD2	once	TGTGCCAGCACCGGAAGGGGAGAACTAGCGGGAGCTGGGGCCAACGTCCTGACTTTC	CASTGRGELAGAGANVLTF
TRBV18	TRBJ2-1	NA	NA	TGTGCCAGCTCACCACACGAAGATCTCACGCCAGGCGATGAGCAGTTCTTC	CASSPHEDLTPGDEQFF
TRBV14	TRBJ2-1	TRBD2	NA	TGTGCCAGCAGCCAAGAGAGAGCAGAGGGAGGGCCTAGGAACAATGAGCAGTTCTTC	CASSQERAEGGPRNNEQFF
TRBV6-7	TRBJ2-3	TRBD2	NA	TGTGCCAGCAGTCACGCCCGGACTAGCGGGAGTGGGACAGATACGCAGTATTTT	CASSHARTSGSGTDTQYF
TRBV7-2	TRBJ2-7	NA	NA	TGTGCCAGCAGCCGTGACAGCTCCTACGAGCAGTACTTC	CASSRDSSYEQYF
TRBV29-1	TRBJ2-2	NA	NA	TGCAGCGTCCGTTTGACAGCGAACACCGGGGAGCTGTTTTTT	CSVRLTANTGELFF
TRBV18	TRBJ2-7	NA	NA	TGTGCCAGCTCACCACCGACAGGAAGGTCCTACGAGCAGTACTTC	CASSPPTGRSYEQYF
TRBV10-3	TRBJ1-2	NA	NA	TGTGCCACCTTACCGTCCGACAGGCGGCCTTACTATGGCTACACCTTC	CATLPSDRRPYYGYTF
TRBV12-2	TRBJ2-1	NA	NA	TGTGCAAGTCGCCCCGAACGGGTATCCTACAATGAGCAGTTCTTC	CASRPERVSYNEQFF
TRBV10-2	TRBJ1-2	TRBD1	NA	TGCGCCAGCAGTGAGGATCTAAGGACAGGGAATTTTGGCTACACCTTC	CASSEDLRTGNFGYTF
TRBV28	TRBJ1-1	TRBD1	NA	TGTGCCAGCAGTTTTGTAACAGGGGCGGCCACTGAAGCTTTCTTT	CASSFVTGAATEAFF
TRBV9	TRBJ2-7	NA	once	TGTGCCAGCAGCGGATCCGACAGCCCGCAATTCGAGCAGTACTTC	CASSGSDSPQFEQYF
TRBV15	TRBJ2-1	TRBD2	NA	TGTGCCACCAGGGGACTAGCGGAGCACAATGAGCAGTTCTTC	CATRGLAEHNEQFF
TRBV5-1	TRBJ2-1	NA	NA	TGCGCCAGCAGCTTTATACAGGGCGTATACAATGAGCAGTTCTTC	CASSFIQGVYNEQFF
TRBV2	TRBJ2-1	NA	NA	TGTGCCTCCCCGGGGGGCAGGGTAAATGAGCAGTTCTTC	CASPGGRVNEQFF
TRBV7-2	TRBJ2-2	TRBD1	once	TGTGCCAGCAGCTTGGGGACAGGGTCGGCCGGGGAGCTGTTTTTT	CASSLGTGSAGELFF
TRBV6-4	TRBJ2-1	NA	few	TGTGCCAGCAGTGGCAGCAAAGCGGACTCCTACAATGAGCAGTTCTTC	CASSGSKADSYNEQFF
TRBV4-1	TRBJ2-1	TRBD2	NA	TGCGCCAGCAGCCAAGGCGATGGCGGGAGCTCCTACAATGAGCAGTTCTTC	CASSQGDGGSSYNEQFF
TRBV19	TRBJ1-5	TRBD1	NA	TGTGCCAGTAGTATAGTGGACAGGGGGCACAATCAGCCCCAGCATTTT	CASSIVDRGHNQPQHF
TRBV6-1	TRBJ2-7	TRBD2	NA	TGTGCCAGCAGTGAAGCAATATCGGAGGGCGGGAGGAGCTACGAGCAGTACTTC	CASSEAISEGGRSYEQYF
TRBV7-4	TRBJ2-5	TRBD2	NA	TGTGCCAGCAGCGGTCCCGGGACTAGCGGGAGGGCCGGGGAGACCCAGTACTTC	CASSGPGTSGRAGETQYF
TRBV27	TRBJ1-5	NA	NA	TGTGCCAGCAAGCGCAGGGAGGGAACTAATCAGCCCCAGCATTTT	CASKRREGTNQPQHF
TRBV4-3	TRBJ2-6	NA	NA	TGCGCCAGCAGCCCGGCGGAACGCGCCGAACGCTCTGGGGCCAACGTCCTGACTTTC	CASSPAERAERSGANVLTF
TRBV7-2	TRBJ2-7	NA	NA	TGTGCCAGCAGCGGGGGCGGGCGGGAGCAGGAAAGCTCCTACGAGCAGTACTTC	CASSGGGREQESSYEQYF
TRBV6-6	TRBJ2-7	NA	NA	TGTGCCAGCAGACCACAGGTTGGTAGGGCCTACGAGCAGTACTTC	CASRPQVGRAYEQYF
TRBV4-2	TRBJ2-5	TRBD2	NA	TGTGCCAGCAGCCAAGATCGGCCTAGCGGGAGAGAAGAGACCCAGTACTTC	CASSQDRPSGREETQYF
TRBV19	TRBJ2-1	TRBD1	NA	TGTGCCAGTAGTACCCGGGACAGGGCTCGCTACAATGAGCAGTTCTTC	CASSTRDRARYNEQFF
TRBV15	TRBJ2-7	TRBD2	NA	TGTGCCACCAGCAGAGACGGGGGGAACGAGCAGTACTTC	CATSRDGGNEQYF
TRBV5-1	TRBJ2-3	TRBD1	NA	TGCGCCAGCAGCTTGGCCCTTGGGCAGGGGGTTGGAGATACGCAGTATTTT	CASSLALGQGVGDTQYF
TRBV10-1	TRBJ2-7	TRBD1	NA	TGCGCCAGCAGTGAGATGACAGGGGCCGACGGGGAGCAGTACTTC	CASSEMTGADGEQYF
TRBV9	TRBJ2-1	NA	NA	TGTGCCAGCAGCCCGGGACTGTACAATGAGCAGTTCTTC	CASSPGLYNEQFF
TRBV19	TRBJ1-4	NA	NA	TGTGCCAGCTCGGTTCAGAAGGGAAGGGGAGAAAAACTGTTTTTT	CASSVQKGRGEKLFF
TRBV14	TRBJ1-4	NA	few	TGTGCCAGCGGAAGGAGCCGGGAAAAACTGTTTTTT	CASGRSREKLFF
TRBV12-5	TRBJ2-1	TRBD2	NA	TGTGCTAGTGGTTTCAGCCTGACTAGCGGGAGTGTCAATGAGCAGTTCTTC	CASGFSLTSGSVNEQFF
TRBV7-6	TRBJ1-3	TRBD1	once	TGTGCCAGCAGCTCCGGGACAGGGACTGGAAACACCATATATTTT	CASSSGTGTGNTIYF
TRBV5-4	TRBJ2-6	NA	few	TGTGCCAGCAGCTCCAGCGTACAGGGATGCGGCTCTGGGGCCAACGTCCTGACTTTC	CASSSSVQGCGSGANVLTF
TRBV15	TRBJ1-4	NA	NA	TGTGCCACCAGCGGTGGACAAGCGATGGGTATTAGTGAAAAACTGTTTTTT	CATSGGQAMGISEKLFF
TRBV6-1	TRBJ2-7	TRBD2	NA	TGTGCCAGCAGTGCCCCGGGCGCTAGCGGTTCCTACGAGCAGTACTTC	CASSAPGASGSYEQYF
TRBV19	TRBJ2-1	TRBD2	NA	TGTGCCAGTAGTATGAGAGGACTAGCGGGAGGTAATGAGCAGTTCTTC	CASSMRGLAGGNEQFF
TRBV6-6	TRBJ2-5	TRBD1	NA	TGTGCCAGCAGTTACCAGGGGGCGGGATTGCAAGAGACCCAGTACTTC	CASSYQGAGLQETQYF
TRBV5-1	TRBJ2-7	NA	NA	TGCGCCAGCAGCTTATTTCCGGCTGACTTCTCCTACGAGCAGTACTTC	CASSLFPADFSYEQYF
TRBV11-3	TRBJ2-7	TRBD2	NA	TGTGCCAGCAGCTCTCCGGGACTAGGTTCCTACGAGCAGTACTTC	CASSSPGLGSYEQYF
TRBV6-5	TRBJ1-1	NA	few	TGTGCCAGCAGTCCGGGGAGGCCGAACACTGAAGCTTTCTTT	CASSPGRPNTEAFF
TRBV4-3	TRBJ2-7	TRBD2	once	TGCGCCAGCAGCCAAGCTCCCGGGGGGAGAAACCTTTTCTACGAGCAGTACTTC	CASSQAPGGRNLFYEQYF
TRBV4-2	TRBJ2-3	NA	NA	TGTGCCAGCAGCCAAGTCGCTCTAGAGAAGGATACGCAGTATTTT	CASSQVALEKDTQYF
TRBV19	TRBJ2-2	NA	once	TGTGCCAGTACCATCACGTACCCCGAAGCGGACGAGGGGGAGCTGTTTTTT	CASTITYPEADEGELFF
TRBV6-5	TRBJ2-7	TRBD1	NA	TGTGCCAGCAGTTCCACAGGCCGGACAGGGTCCTACGAGCAGTACTTC	CASSSTGRTGSYEQYF
TRBV13	TRBJ2-7	TRBD1	once	TGTGCCAGCAGCGACCGGGACAGGGGCCACGAGCAGTACTTC	CASSDRDRGHEQYF